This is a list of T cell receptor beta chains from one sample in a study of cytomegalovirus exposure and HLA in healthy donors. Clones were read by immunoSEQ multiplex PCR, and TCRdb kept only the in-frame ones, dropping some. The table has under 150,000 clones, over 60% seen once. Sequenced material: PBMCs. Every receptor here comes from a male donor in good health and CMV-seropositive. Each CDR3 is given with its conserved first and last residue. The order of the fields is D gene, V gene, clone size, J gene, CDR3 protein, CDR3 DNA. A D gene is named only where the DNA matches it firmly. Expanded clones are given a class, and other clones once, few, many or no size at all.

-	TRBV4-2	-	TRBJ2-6	CASSPTDFSGANVLTF	TGTGCCAGCAGCCCAACGGACTTCTCTGGGGCCAACGTCCTGACTTTC
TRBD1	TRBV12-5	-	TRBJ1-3	CASGRTGGTHTIYF	TGTGCTAGTGGGCGGACAGGGGGGACACACACCATATATTTT
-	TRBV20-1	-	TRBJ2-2	CSAKETGELFF	TGCAGTGCTAAGGAGACCGGGGAGCTGTTTTTT
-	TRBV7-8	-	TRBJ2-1	CASSLIPAGHNNEQFF	TGTGCCAGCAGCTTAATTCCCGCGGGGCACAACAATGAGCAGTTCTTC
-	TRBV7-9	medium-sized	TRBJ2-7	CASSLSGFGEQYF	TGTGCCAGCAGCTTATCCGGTTTTGGCGAGCAGTACTTC
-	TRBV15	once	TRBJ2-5	CATSRDSGETQYF	TGTGCCACCAGCAGAGATTCAGGGGAGACCCAGTACTTC
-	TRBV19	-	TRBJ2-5	CASSIGTRQYF	TGTGCCAGTAGTATCGGTACTAGACAGTACTTC
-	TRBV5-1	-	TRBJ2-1	CASSLVSGVSYNEQFF	TGCGCCAGCAGCTTGGTTTCGGGTGTCAGCTACAATGAGCAGTTCTTC
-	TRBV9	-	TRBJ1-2	CASSQGGYGYTF	TGTGCCAGCAGCCAAGGAGGCTATGGCTACACCTTC
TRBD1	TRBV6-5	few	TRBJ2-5	CASSGQGQTQYF	TGTGCCAGCAGTGGACAGGGGCAGACCCAGTACTTC
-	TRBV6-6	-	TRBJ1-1	CASSSPGLRNTEAFF	TGTGCCAGCAGTTCTCCAGGGCTTCGGAACACTGAAGCTTTCTTT
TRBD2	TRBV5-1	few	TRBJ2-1	CASSLGLAIHEQFF	TGCGCCAGCAGCTTGGGACTAGCGATCCATGAGCAGTTCTTC
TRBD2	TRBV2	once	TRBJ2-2	CASSRGLAANTGELFF	TGTGCCAGCAGCCGGGGACTAGCGGCGAACACCGGGGAGCTGTTTTTT
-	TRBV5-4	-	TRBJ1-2	CASSLSASGYGYTF	TGTGCCAGCAGCTTGTCGGCTTCGGGATATGGCTACACCTTC
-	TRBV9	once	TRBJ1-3	CASTGTSGNTIYF	TGTGCCAGCACCGGTACGTCTGGAAACACCATATATTTT
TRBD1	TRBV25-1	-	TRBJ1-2	CASSEFGVGQGYGYTF	TGTGCCAGCAGTGAATTTGGTGTTGGACAGGGCTATGGCTACACCTTC
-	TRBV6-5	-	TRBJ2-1	CASSYAESSYNEQFF	TGTGCCAGCAGTTACGCGGAGAGCTCCTACAATGAGCAGTTCTTC
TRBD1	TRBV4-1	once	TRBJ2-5	CASSQELSGTGGETQYF	TGCGCCAGCAGCCAAGAATTGAGTGGGACAGGGGGAGAGACCCAGTACTTC
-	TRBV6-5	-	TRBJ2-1	CASTPGASWGDEQFF	TGTGCCAGCACCCCCGGGGCTTCCTGGGGGGATGAGCAGTTCTTC
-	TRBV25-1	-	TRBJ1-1	CASSILGQNTEAFF	TGTGCCAGCAGTATACTGGGACAGAACACTGAAGCTTTCTTT
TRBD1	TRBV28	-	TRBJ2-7	CASSRNRGSFYEQYF	TGTGCCAGCAGTCGAAACAGGGGGTCCTTTTACGAGCAGTACTTC
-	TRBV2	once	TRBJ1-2	CASSEGGGGLNYGYTF	TGTGCCAGCAGTGAAGGAGGGGGGGGCCTGAACTATGGCTACACCTTC
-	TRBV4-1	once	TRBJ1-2	CASSLPGNGYPF	TGCGCCAGCAGCCTTCCGGGAAATGGCTACCCCTTC
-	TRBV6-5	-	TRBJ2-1	CASSYSEGLTGQFF	TGTGCCAGCAGTTACTCCGAGGGACTTACAGGGCAGTTCTTC
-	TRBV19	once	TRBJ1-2	CASTQPLLANYGYTF	TGTGCCAGTACCCAACCACTACTAGCTAACTATGGCTACACCTTC
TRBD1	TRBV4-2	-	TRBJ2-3	CASSQKNHRDRGETDTQYF	TGTGCCAGCAGCCAAAAAAACCACCGGGACAGGGGCGAGACAGATACGCAGTATTTT
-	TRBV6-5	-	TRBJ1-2	CASSLQDPNYGYTF	TGTGCCAGCAGTTTACAGGATCCCAACTATGGCTACACCTTC
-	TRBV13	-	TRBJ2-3	CASSGPGTTSTDTQYF	TGTGCCAGCAGCGGGCCGGGAACCACTAGCACAGATACGCAGTATTTT
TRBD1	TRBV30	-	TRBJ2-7	CAWSAGQGTHYEQYF	TGTGCCTGGAGTGCAGGACAGGGGACCCACTACGAGCAGTACTTC
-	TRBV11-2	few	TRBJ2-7	CASSLAYEQYF	TGTGCCAGCAGCCTCGCGTACGAGCAGTACTTC
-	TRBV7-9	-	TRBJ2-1	CSSSSGFSEQFF	TGTTCCAGCAGCTCAGGATTCAGTGAGCAGTTCTTC
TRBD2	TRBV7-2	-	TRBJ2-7	CASSQGIAGGLDEQYF	TGTGCCAGCAGCCAGGGCATAGCGGGAGGATTAGACGAGCAGTACTTC
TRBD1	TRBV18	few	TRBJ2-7	CASSPLGQGGHEQYF	TGTGCCAGCTCACCACTAGGACAGGGTGGACACGAGCAGTACTTC
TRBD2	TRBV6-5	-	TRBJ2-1	CASTLAGVPGQQFF	TGTGCCAGCACTTTAGCGGGAGTTCCAGGGCAGCAGTTCTTC
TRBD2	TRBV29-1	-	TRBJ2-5	CSVDWGSRGVETQYF	TGCAGCGTTGACTGGGGGTCCCGGGGGGTGGAGACCCAGTACTTC
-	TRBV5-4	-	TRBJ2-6	CASRLGSSGANVLTF	TGTGCCAGCAGATTGGGGAGCTCTGGGGCCAACGTCCTGACTTTC
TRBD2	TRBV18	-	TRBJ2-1	CASSQNRLAGVSFNEQFF	TGTGCCAGCTCACAAAATCGCCTAGCGGGGGTATCTTTCAATGAGCAGTTCTTC
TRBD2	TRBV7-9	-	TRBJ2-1	CASSLASSSGGPNEQFF	TGTGCCAGCAGCTTAGCATCATCTAGCGGGGGGCCCAATGAGCAGTTCTTC